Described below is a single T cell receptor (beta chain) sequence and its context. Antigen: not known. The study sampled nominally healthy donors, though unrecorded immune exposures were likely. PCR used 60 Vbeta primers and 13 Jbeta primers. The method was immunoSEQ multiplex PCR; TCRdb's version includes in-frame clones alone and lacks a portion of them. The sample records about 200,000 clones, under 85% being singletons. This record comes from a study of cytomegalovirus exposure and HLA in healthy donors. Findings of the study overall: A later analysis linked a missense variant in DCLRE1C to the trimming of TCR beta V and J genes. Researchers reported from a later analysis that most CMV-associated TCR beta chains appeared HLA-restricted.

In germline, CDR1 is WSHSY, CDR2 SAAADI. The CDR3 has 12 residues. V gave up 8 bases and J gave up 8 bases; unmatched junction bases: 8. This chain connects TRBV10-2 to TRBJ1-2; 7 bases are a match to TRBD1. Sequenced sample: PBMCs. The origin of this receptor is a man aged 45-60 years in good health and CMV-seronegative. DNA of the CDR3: TGCGCCAGCTCGGACAGGCAGGAGGGCTACACCTTC. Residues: CASSDRQEGYTF.